This T cell receptor (beta chain) was captured by sequencing in a study of CD8 T cells in Susac syndrome. General study results and limits: Only a relatively small number of individuals were included in the TCR sequencing and HLA analysis.

The germline gives CDR1 SGHRS, CDR2 YFSETQ. The CDR3 sequence is 15 residues long. The V end was cut by 4 bases, the J end by 5 bases, with 18 bases between. Concerning this clonotype itself: Antigen: not known.

Random hexamers served to reverse transcribe roughly 0.45 to 1 ug RNA. The amplification used immunoSEQ multiplex PCR on TCR beta CDR3; it spanned 54 Vbeta and 13 Jbeta. TCRdb reprocessed the immunoSEQ multiplex PCR reads via MiXCR and lists one record per CDR3 protein. This sample yields approximately 200,000 distinct CDR3 sequences, of which roughly 94% are seen a single time; approximately 0.08% belongs to the top ten. The authors carried out high-throughput sequencing of TCR beta. They applied it to CD8+ and CD4+ T cells obtained from blood. TEMRA cells were FACS-enriched, while CD8+ and CD4+ T cells were negatively isolated.

The receptor was isolated from a human donor with multiple sclerosis. Input material: CD4+ T cells from PBMCs. This sequence joins TRBV5-1 and TRBJ2-5; D might be TRBD1 or TRBD2, each matching 5 bases. The CDR3 DNA sequence: TGCGCCAGCAGCCGAGGGGACGGCGGTGGTGAGACCCAGTACTTC. As protein: CASSRGDGGGETQYF.